This T cell receptor (beta chain) stems from a study of graft-versus-host responses after intestinal transplantation. Study-wide points: Patients who carried graft-donor T cell macrochimerism also had high graft-versus-host to host-versus-graft clonal ratios in their allografts.

Method: immunoSEQ multiplex PCR; TCRdb's copy keeps in-frame clones and lacks some. The sample has over 20,000 clones; about half are singletons. The study plated around 200,000 CFSE-labeled responders with around 200,000 irradiated, violet-dye-labeled stimulators. Germline lookup yields CDR1 SGHDT and CDR2 YYEEEE. V dropped 0 bases and J dropped 6 bases, with 16 bases sitting between them. The CDR3 consists of 16 residues. The sequencing here drew on alloreactive CD4+ T cells from a mixed lymphocyte reaction culture, taken before intestinal transplant. Subset of the sample: CFSE-low proliferating T cells sorted from roughly six-day pre-transplant mixed lymphocyte reaction (GvH or HvG direction). The rearrangement links TRBV5-6 to TRBJ1-5; D is unresolved. The clonotype originates from a human patient who received an intestinal transplant. The CDR3 protein is CASSLAGGQESQPQHF. The DNA for the CDR3 is TGTGCCAGCAGCTTGGCCGGAGGGCAGGAGAGTCAGCCCCAGCATTTT.